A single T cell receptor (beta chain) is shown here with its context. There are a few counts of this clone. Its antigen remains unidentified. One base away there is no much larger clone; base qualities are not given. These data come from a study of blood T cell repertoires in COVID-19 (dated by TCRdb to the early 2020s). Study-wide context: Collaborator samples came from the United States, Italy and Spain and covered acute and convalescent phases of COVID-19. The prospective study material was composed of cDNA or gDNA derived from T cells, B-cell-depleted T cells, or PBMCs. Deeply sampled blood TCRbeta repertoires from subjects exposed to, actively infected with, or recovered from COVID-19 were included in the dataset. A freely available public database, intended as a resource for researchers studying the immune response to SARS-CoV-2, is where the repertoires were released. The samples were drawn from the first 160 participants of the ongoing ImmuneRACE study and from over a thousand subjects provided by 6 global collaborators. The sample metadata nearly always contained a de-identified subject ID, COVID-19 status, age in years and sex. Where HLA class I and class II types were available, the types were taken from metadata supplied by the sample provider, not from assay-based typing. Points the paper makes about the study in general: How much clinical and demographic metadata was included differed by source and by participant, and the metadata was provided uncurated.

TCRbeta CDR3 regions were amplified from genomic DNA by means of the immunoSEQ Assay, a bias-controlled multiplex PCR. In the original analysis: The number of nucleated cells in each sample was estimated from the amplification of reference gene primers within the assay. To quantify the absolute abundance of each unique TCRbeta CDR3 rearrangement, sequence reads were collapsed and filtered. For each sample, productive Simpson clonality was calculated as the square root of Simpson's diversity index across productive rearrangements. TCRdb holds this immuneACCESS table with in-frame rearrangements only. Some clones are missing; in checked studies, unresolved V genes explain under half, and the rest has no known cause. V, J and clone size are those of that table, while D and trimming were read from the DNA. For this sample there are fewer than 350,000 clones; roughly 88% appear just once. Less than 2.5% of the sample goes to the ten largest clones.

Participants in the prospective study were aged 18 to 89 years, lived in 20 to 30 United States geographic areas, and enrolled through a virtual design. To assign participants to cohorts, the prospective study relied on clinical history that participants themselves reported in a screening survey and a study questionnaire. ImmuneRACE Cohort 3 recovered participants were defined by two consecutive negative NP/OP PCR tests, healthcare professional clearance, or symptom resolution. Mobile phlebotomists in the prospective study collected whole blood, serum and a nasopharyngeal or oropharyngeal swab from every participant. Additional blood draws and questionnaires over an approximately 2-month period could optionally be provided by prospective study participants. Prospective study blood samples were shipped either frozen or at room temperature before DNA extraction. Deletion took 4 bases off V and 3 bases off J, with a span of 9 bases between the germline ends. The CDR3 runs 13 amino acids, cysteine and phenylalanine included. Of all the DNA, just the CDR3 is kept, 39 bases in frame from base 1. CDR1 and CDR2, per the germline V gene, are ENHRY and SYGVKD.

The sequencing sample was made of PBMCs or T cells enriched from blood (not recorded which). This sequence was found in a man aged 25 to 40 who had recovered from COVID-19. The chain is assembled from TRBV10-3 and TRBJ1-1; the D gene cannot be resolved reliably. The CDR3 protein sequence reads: CAISGAHYTEAFF. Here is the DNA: TGTGCCATCAGTGGCGCCCACTACACTGAAGCTTTCTTT.